The present entry profiles one T cell receptor beta chain with its context. The study ran its PCR with 60 Vbeta and 13 Jbeta primers. Clones were sequenced by immunoSEQ multiplex PCR, and TCRdb holds only the in-frame ones, with some missing. The repertoire holds 100,000 to 150,000 clones, with 70% to 90% as singletons. V lost 5 bases to trimming and J lost 0 bases; unmatched junction nucleotides: 9. CDR1 and CDR2 from the germline V gene are SGHNT and YENEEA. The CDR3 is 18 residues long. The source of the sample is a study of cytomegalovirus exposure and HLA in healthy donors. Sequenced: PBMCs. This clonotype originated in a woman aged 40 to 55 in good health and CMV-seropositive. The J gene is TRBJ2-6, the V gene TRBV11-3; 8 nucleotides align to TRBD1. The CDR3, as DNA: TGTGCCAGCAGCAAATCCGGGACAGGCTACTCTGGGGCCAACGTCCTGACTTTC. The encoded protein is CASSKSGTGYSGANVLTF.